The 27 T cell receptor beta chains below were found in one sample sequenced in a study of blood T cell repertoires in COVID-19. Some clones are missing from TCRdb's copy, which holds only in-frame ones; the method was immunoSEQ multiplex PCR. Seen here are hundreds of thousands of clones, roughly 90% observed once, and the top ten hold less than 9.5%. The specimen was PBMCs or T cells enriched from blood (not recorded which). These receptor sequences come from a woman aged 25-40 years who had recovered from COVID-19.

The chain combines TRBV6-5 with TRBJ2-1; TRBD2 might be the D (6 bases). The germline V gene has CDR1 MNHEY and CDR2 SVGAGI. CDR3 length: 14 residues. V lost 7 bases and J 9 bases, leaving 19 bases between the germline ends. The DNA for the CDR3 is TGTGCCAGCATACCCTTTCGGGGGTTCGGTGAGCAGTTCTTC. Translated: CASIPFRGFGEQFF.

The rearrangement joins TRBV6-5 to TRBJ2-5; maybe TRBD1 (5 bases). From germline, CDR1 is MNHEY and CDR2 SVGAGI. V was pared by 6 bases and J by 4 bases, with 15 bases between. This CDR3 comprises 14 residues. This CDR3 is CASSPQPQGETQYF. CDR3 sequence (DNA): TGTGCCAGCAGCCCCCAACCCCAGGGAGAGACCCAGTACTTC.

The chain couples TRBV20-1 to TRBJ1-2; TRBD1 agrees at 7 bases. V gave up 3 bases and J gave up 6 bases; unmatched junction bases: 13. Germline values: CDR1 DFQATT, CDR2 SNEGSKA (reference sequence). CDR3 length: 15 residues. CDR3 residues: CSASTSRDRADGYTF. In DNA form, the CDR3 reads TGCAGTGCTAGTACCAGCCGCGACAGGGCTGATGGCTACACCTTC.

This chain uses TRBV30 with TRBJ1-2; TRBD1 might be the D (5 bases). This CDR3 has 12 amino acids. Germline CDR1 and CDR2: GTSNPN and SVGIG (reference sequence). Deletions cut 5 bases from V and 7 bases from J, with 14 bases between. The CDR3: CAWLQGFPGYTF. The DNA for the CDR3 is TGTGCCTGGCTCCAGGGTTTCCCTGGCTACACCTTC.

The V and J genes are TRBV7-9 and TRBJ2-5, with 7 bases identical to TRBD1. The germline CDR1 and CDR2 sequences are SEHNR and FQNEAQ (reference sequence). With 1 base clipped from V and 2 bases from J, the junction kept 4 bases outside the gene matches. The CDR3 spans 15 residues. The CDR3 sequence: CASSLEGQRQETQYF. The DNA for the CDR3 is TGTGCCAGCAGCTTAGAGGGACAGAGACAAGAGACCCAGTACTTC. Looking up the rest from reference TRBV7-9 and TRBJ2-5 gives the full variable domain: DTGVSQNPRHKITKRGQNVTFRCDPISEHNRLYWYRQTLGQGPEFLTYFQNEAQLEKSRLLSDRFSAERPKGSFSTLEIQRTEQGDSAMYLCASSLEGQRQETQYFGPGTRLLVL.

The chain recombines TRBV4-1 with TRBJ2-2, with D possibly being TRBD2 (6 bases). The V gene lost 1 base and the J gene lost 6 bases, with 15 bases spanning the gap. Germline V gene sequence: CDR1 MGHRA, CDR2 YSYEKL. The CDR3 runs to 16 residues. CDR3 nucleotide sequence: TGCGCCAGCAGCCAAGTAGCGGTCGAGGGCGCCGGGGAGCTGTTTTTT. It is translated as CASSQVAVEGAGELFF.

The CDR3 protein is CASSQRGVNYGYTF. In nucleotides, the CDR3 is TGTGCCAGCAGCCAACGAGGAGTAAACTATGGCTACACCTTC. The chain carries TRBV3-1 (or the pseudogene TRBV3-2) and TRBJ1-2; D gene uncertain. Germline V gene sequence: CDR1 LGHDT, CDR2 YNNKEL (reference sequence). The length of the CDR3 is 14 residues. Trimming cost V 2 bases and J 2 bases, with 9 bases left between them.

The chain uses TRBV24-1 and TRBJ2-3; 9 bases match TRBD1. This CDR3 comprises 15 residues. V lost 4 bases, J lost 4 bases, and 5 bases stayed unmatched. Germline V gene data show CDR1 as KGHDR and CDR2 as SFDVKD. The CDR3 DNA reads as TGTGCCACCAGTGACCCGGGACAGGGACCAGATACGCAGTATTTT. Translated: CATSDPGQGPDTQYF.

The chain recombines TRBV27 with TRBJ1-1, with a weak D call TRBD1 (5 bases). Germline CDR1 and CDR2: MNHEY and SMNVEV (reference sequence). The V gene lost 8 bases and the J gene lost 4 bases, with 35 bases spanning the gap. This CDR3 contains 20 residues. CDR3 region: CASPVSEVWGRVMGGTEAFF. For the CDR3, the DNA is TGTGCCAGCCCAGTTTCTGAAGTATGGGGCAGGGTGATGGGGGGCACTGAAGCTTTCTTT.

The rearrangement links TRBV10-1 to TRBJ1-5; the match to TRBD1 covers 8 bases. V lost 8 bases to trimming and J lost 2 bases; unmatched junction nucleotides: 2. This CDR3 is built from 13 residues. CDR1 WNHNN and CDR2 SYGVQD come from the germline V gene (reference sequence). The CDR3 DNA reads as TGCGCCAGCCAGACAGGGGGCAATCAGCCCCAGCATTTT. Translation: CASQTGGNQPQHF.

This chain uses TRBV4-3 with TRBJ1-3; D is undetermined. Germline V CDR1 and CDR2: LGHNA, YSLEER. The CDR3 loop spans 18 amino acids. Trimming shortened V by 0 bases and J by 0 bases, and 15 bases separated the two germline ends. DNA of the CDR3: TGCGCCAGCAGCCAAGATCTTCATGGAGTTTTCTCTGGAAACACCATATATTTT. Protein: CASSQDLHGVFSGNTIYF.

J is TRBJ1-6 and V is TRBV4-2; maybe TRBD1 (6 bases). The CDR3 sequence is 15 residues long. Germline V CDR1 and CDR2: LGHNA, YNFKEQ. The V end was cut by 3 bases, the J end by 9 bases, with 15 bases between. The DNA of the CDR3 is TGTGCCAGCAGCCACACCAGGGGCGCAGGTTCACCCCTCCACTTT. Residues: CASSHTRGAGSPLHF.

There are a few counts of this clone. This chain links TRBV27 with TRBJ1-5; 7 nucleotides agree with TRBD1. The germline V gene encodes CDR1 MNHEY and CDR2 SMNVEV (reference sequence). The trim removed 6 bases at V and 9 bases at J, leaving 17 bases unmatched. The CDR3 loop spans 16 amino acids. The DNA of the CDR3 is TGTGCCAGCAGAGGAACCGACAGGGCGGGGTATGGGCCCCAGCATTTT. This encodes CASRGTDRAGYGPQHF.

This clone was seen more than once but under ten times. The chain uses TRBV10-3 and TRBJ2-2; 8 bases agree with TRBD1. The germline V gene has CDR1 ENHRY and CDR2 SYGVKD. This CDR3 spans 16 amino acids. J gave up 8 bases and V 6 bases, and 14 bases lay outside the gene matches. The CDR3 nucleotides read TGTGCCATCAGCCACTCTCGGACAGGGCAAGATGGGGAGCTGTTTTTT. Its protein product is CAISHSRTGQDGELFF.

The chain couples TRBV19 to TRBJ1-5, with D possibly being TRBD1 (5 bases). Germline lookup yields CDR1 LNHDA and CDR2 SQIVND (reference sequence). There are 16 residues in the CDR3. V was pared by 9 bases and J by 0 bases, with 18 bases between. CDR3 sequence: CASQAGHLDSNQPQHF. Written as DNA, the CDR3 is TGTGCCAGCCAGGCCGGACACTTGGATAGCAATCAGCCCCAGCATTTT.

V usage is TRBV30 and J usage is TRBJ2-1; TRBD2 matches at 7 bases. The germline V gene has CDR1 GTSNPN and CDR2 SVGIG (reference sequence). This CDR3 is built from 16 residues. J was trimmed by 5 bases and V by 5 bases; bases with no gene match: 15. CDR3 protein: CAWFRSGLGFHNEQFF. DNA of the CDR3: TGTGCCTGGTTCCGTTCTGGACTAGGTTTCCACAATGAGCAGTTCTTC.

V is TRBV28 and J is TRBJ2-3; unclear D gene. V was trimmed by 6 bases and J by 6 bases, leaving 19 bases between them. CDR1 and CDR2 from the germline V gene are MDHEN and SYDVKM. The CDR3 loop spans 15 amino acids. The CDR3: CASSETLNGWDTQYF. CDR3 bases: TGTGCCAGCAGCGAGACTCTGAACGGTTGGGATACGCAGTATTTT.

The chain links TRBV5-4 to TRBJ2-7; TRBD2 matches at 9 bases. The junction had 5 bases not matched to a gene; V was cut back by 3 bases and J by 4 bases. The CDR3 spans 14 residues. Germline V lookup: CDR1 SGHNT, CDR2 YYREEE (reference sequence). The chain's CDR3 is CASSYPGLAYEQYF. CDR3 coding DNA: TGTGCCAGCAGCTACCCGGGACTAGCTTACGAGCAGTACTTC.

This clone appeared once. The V gene is TRBV11-2, the J gene TRBJ1-6; D remains unclear. The length of the CDR3 is 13 residues. Trimming pared 3 bases from V and 8 bases from J, leaving 8 bases between. Germline loops: CDR1 SGHAT, CDR2 FQNNGV. The CDR3: CASSFKQDSPLHF. The DNA of the CDR3 is TGTGCCAGCAGCTTCAAACAAGATTCACCCCTCCACTTT.

The J gene is TRBJ2-1, the V gene TRBV9, with D hard to call. CDR3 length equals 18 residues. Germline assignment: CDR1 SGDLS and CDR2 YYNGEE. Trimming shortened V by 4 bases and J by 5 bases, and 25 bases separated the two germline ends. The CDR3 DNA reads as TGTGCCAGCAGCACCCGCGACCGGTCCGCGAGGTTCAACAATGAGCAGTTCTTC. Protein product: CASSTRDRSARFNNEQFF.

The V and J genes are TRBV5-6 and TRBJ2-7, with TRBD2 matching 8 bases. V was pared by 6 bases and J by 7 bases, with 18 bases of the junction left unmatched. The CDR3 runs 16 residues. The V gene's germline CDR1 is SGHDT and CDR2 YYEEEE. The CDR3 DNA is TGTGCCAGCACCAAGAATCCCTACGGGAGGGCGGGTGAGCAGTACTTC. Protein sequence: CASTKNPYGRAGEQYF.

CDR3 residues: CATSRDSGRDDNQPQHF. The CDR3 DNA sequence: TGTGCCACCAGCAGAGATTCAGGCAGGGATGACAATCAGCCCCAGCATTTT. The chain couples TRBV15 to TRBJ1-5; D is perhaps TRBD1 (5 bases). V lost 0 bases to trimming and J lost 3 bases, with 15 bases between them. Germline loops: CDR1 LNHNV, CDR2 YYDKDF (reference sequence). The CDR3 spans 17 residues.

There are a few counts of this clone. This sequence joins TRBV23-1 and TRBJ1-5, with a possible D match to TRBD1 (5 bases). TRBV23-1 counts as an open reading frame of uncertain function. The CDR3 spans 16 residues. With 1 base removed from V and 5 bases from J, the gap between germline ends came to 15 bases. This chain's CDR3 is CASSQWGRVMDQPQHF. For the CDR3, the DNA is TGCGCCAGCAGTCAATGGGGCAGGGTTATGGATCAGCCCCAGCATTTT.

The V gene is TRBV27, the J gene TRBJ2-1; D perhaps matches TRBD2 (6 bases). The CDR3 has 16 residues. CDR1 is MNHEY, CDR2 SMNVEV, per germline (reference sequence). V was pared by 5 bases and J by 6 bases, with 20 bases between. In DNA, the CDR3 is TGTGCCAGCAGTCCCTCCCGGAGGGAGTTGTCCAATGAGCAGTTCTTC. This sequence encodes CASSPSRRELSNEQFF.

The chain combines TRBV7-8 with TRBJ2-7; the match to TRBD1 covers 11 bases. The V gene's germline CDR1 is SGHVS and CDR2 FQNEAQ. This CDR3 comprises 15 residues. With 5 bases clipped from V and 3 bases from J, the junction kept 6 bases outside the gene matches. CDR3 region: CASSQRTGGIYEQYF. The CDR3 region has the DNA TGTGCCAGCAGCCAGAGGACAGGGGGCATCTACGAGCAGTACTTC.

This chain uses TRBV11-1 with TRBJ2-7, with TRBD2 as a possible D gene (5 bases). From germline, CDR1 is SGHAT and CDR2 FQDESV (reference sequence). This CDR3 spans 14 amino acids. The V end lost 1 base, the J end lost 5 bases, and 12 bases lay between the germline ends. CDR3 in DNA: TGTGCCAGCAGCTTAGTCCGGGGTCCCAACGAGCAGTACTTC. Translated, it gives CASSLVRGPNEQYF. The full variable domain, in which reference TRBV11-1 and TRBJ2-7 provide the parts outside the CDR3, is EAEVAQSPRYKITEKSQAVAFWCDPISGHATLYWYRQILGQGPELLVQFQDESVVDDSQLPKDRFSAERLKGVDSTLKIQPAELGDSAMYLCASSLVRGPNEQYFGPGTRLTVT.

This clone was counted a few times. This chain connects TRBV19 to TRBJ2-1; the D is unclear. There are 14 residues in the CDR3. Trimming cost V 4 bases and J 5 bases, with 12 bases left between them. The V gene's germline CDR1 is LNHDA and CDR2 SQIVND (reference sequence). This CDR3 is CASSRLAKDNEQFF. The CDR3 DNA reads as TGTGCCAGTAGTAGACTGGCGAAAGACAATGAGCAGTTCTTC.